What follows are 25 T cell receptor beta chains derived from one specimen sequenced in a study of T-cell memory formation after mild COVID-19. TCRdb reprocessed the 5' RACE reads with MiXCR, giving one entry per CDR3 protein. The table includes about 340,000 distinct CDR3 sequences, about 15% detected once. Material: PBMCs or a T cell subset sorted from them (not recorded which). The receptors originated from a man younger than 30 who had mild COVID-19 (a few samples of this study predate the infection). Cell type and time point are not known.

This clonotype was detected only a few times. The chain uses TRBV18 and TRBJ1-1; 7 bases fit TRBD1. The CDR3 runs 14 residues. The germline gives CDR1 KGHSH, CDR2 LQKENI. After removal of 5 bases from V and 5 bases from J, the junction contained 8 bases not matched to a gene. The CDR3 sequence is CASSRQGYDTEAFF. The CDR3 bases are TGTGCCAGCTCAAGACAGGGATATGATACTGAAGCTTTCTTT.

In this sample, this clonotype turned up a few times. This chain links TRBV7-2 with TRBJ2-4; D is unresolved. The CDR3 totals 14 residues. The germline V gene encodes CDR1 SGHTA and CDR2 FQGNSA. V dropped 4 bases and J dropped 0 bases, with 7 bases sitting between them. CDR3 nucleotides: TGTGCCAGCAGCTCCGGGCCAGCCAAAAACATTCAGTACTTC. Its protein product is CASSSGPAKNIQYF.

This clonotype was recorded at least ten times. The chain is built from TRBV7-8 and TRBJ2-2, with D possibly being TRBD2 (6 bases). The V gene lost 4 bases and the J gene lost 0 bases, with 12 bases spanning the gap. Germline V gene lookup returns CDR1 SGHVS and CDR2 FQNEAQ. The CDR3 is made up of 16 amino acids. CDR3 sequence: CASSSVGTSNTGELFF. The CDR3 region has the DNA TGTGCCAGCAGCTCCGTCGGGACTTCGAACACCGGGGAGCTGTTTTTT.

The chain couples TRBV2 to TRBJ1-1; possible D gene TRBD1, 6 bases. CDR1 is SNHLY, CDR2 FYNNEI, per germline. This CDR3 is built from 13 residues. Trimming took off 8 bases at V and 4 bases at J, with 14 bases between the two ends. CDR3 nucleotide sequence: TGTGCCAGCCCAGCGGGGGCGGGCACTGAAGCTTTCTTT. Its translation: CASPAGAGTEAFF.

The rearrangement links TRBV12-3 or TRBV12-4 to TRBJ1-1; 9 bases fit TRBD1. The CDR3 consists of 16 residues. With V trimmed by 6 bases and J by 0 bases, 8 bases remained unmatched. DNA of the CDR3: TGTGCCAGCAGACCCGGGACAGGGCAAATGAACACTGAAGCTTTCTTT. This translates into CASRPGTGQMNTEAFF.

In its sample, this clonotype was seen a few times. The CDR3 DNA sequence: TGTGCCAGCAGCTCCCCCCCCCGGGGGGTGTACGAGCAGTACTTC. It yields the protein CASSSPPRGVYEQYF. V is TRBV7-2 and J is TRBJ2-7, with 7 bases fitting TRBD2. V shed 4 bases and J 4 bases; nucleotides not matched to a gene: 10. The germline gives CDR1 SGHTA, CDR2 FQGNSA. The CDR3 length is 15 residues.

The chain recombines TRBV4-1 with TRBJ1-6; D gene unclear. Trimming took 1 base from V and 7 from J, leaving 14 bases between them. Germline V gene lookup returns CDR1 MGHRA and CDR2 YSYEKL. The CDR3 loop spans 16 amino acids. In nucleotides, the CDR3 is TGCGCCAGCAGCCAAGTTCCGATCGTCCCGAATTCACCCCTCCACTTT. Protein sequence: CASSQVPIVPNSPLHF.

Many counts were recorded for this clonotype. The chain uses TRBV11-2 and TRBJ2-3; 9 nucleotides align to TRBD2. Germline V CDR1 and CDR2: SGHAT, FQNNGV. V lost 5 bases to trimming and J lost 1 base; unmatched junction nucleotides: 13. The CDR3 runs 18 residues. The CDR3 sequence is CASSQTVVSGGRTDTQYF. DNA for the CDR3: TGTGCCAGCAGCCAGACCGTCGTTAGCGGGGGTCGCACAGATACGCAGTATTTT.

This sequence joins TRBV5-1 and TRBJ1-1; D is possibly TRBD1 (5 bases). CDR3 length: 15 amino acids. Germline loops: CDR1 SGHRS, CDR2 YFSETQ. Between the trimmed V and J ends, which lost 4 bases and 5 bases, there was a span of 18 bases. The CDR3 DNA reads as TGCGCCAGCAGCGCGTCGGCAGGGAGAAGGACTGAAGCTTTCTTT. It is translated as CASSASAGRRTEAFF.

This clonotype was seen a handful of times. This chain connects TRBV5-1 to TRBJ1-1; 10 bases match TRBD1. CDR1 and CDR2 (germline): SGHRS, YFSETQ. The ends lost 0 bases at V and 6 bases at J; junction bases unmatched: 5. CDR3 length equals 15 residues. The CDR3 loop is CASSLAGTGAPEAFF. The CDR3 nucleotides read TGCGCCAGCAGCTTGGCCGGGACAGGGGCCCCTGAAGCTTTCTTT. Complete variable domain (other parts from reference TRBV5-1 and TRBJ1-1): KAGVTQTPRYLIKTRGQQVTLSCSPISGHRSVSWYQQTPGQGLQFLFEYFSETQRNKGNFPGRFSGRQFSNSRSEMNVSTLELGDSALYLCASSLAGTGAPEAFFGQGTRLTVV.

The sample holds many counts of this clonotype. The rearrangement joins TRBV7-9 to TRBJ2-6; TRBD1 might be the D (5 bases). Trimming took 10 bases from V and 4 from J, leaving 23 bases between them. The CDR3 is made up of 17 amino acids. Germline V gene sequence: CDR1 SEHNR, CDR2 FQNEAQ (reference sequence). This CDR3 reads CATPLGPLLLGANVLTF. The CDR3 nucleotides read TGTGCCACCCCGTTGGGGCCGCTCCTGTTAGGGGCCAACGTCCTGACTTTC.

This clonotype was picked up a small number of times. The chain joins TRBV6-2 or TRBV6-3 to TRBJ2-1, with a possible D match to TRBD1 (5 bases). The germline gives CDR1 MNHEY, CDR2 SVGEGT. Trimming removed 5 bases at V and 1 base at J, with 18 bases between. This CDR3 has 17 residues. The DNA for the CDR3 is TGTGCCAGCAGTGACAGCCCTACGGGCCCGTCCTACAATGAGCAGTTCTTC. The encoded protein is CASSDSPTGPSYNEQFF.

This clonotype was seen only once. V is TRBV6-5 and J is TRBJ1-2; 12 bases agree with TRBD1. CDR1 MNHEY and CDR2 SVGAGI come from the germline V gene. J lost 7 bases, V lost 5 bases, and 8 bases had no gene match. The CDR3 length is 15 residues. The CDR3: CASSLWDRGRVGYTF. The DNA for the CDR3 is TGTGCCAGCAGTCTGTGGGACAGGGGGCGCGTTGGCTACACCTTC.

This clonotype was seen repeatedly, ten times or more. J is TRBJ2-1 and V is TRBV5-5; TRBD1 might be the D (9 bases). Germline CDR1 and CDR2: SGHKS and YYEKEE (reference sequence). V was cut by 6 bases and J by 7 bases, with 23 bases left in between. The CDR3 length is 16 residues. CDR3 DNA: TGTGCCAGCATCCCGGGAGGGACAGGGCTGTGGAATGAGCAGTTCTTC. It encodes CASIPGGTGLWNEQFF. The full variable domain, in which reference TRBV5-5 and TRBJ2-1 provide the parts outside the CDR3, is DAGVTQSPTHLIKTRGQQVTLRCSPISGHKSVSWYQQVLGQGPQFIFQYYEKEERGRGNFPDRFSARQFPNYSSELNVNALLLGDSALYLCASIPGGTGLWNEQFFGPGTRLTVL.

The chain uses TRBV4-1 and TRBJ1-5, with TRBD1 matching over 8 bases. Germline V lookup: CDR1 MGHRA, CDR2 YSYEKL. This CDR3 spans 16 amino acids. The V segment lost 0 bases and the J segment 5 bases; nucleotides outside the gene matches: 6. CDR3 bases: TGCGCCAGCAGCCAAGATTGGGGACAGGTATATCAGCCCCAGCATTTT. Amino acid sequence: CASSQDWGQVYQPQHF.

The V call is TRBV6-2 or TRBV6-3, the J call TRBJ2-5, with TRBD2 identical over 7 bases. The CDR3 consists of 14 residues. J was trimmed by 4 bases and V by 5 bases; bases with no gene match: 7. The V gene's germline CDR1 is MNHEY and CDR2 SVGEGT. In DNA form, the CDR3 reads TGTGCCAGCAGTACCCGACTAGCCCGAGAGACCCAGTACTTC. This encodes CASSTRLARETQYF.

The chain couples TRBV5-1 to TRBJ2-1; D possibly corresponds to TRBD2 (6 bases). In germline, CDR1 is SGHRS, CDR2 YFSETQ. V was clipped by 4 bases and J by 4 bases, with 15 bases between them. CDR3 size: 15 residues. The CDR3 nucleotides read TGCGCCAGCAGCACGTCCTACCGGGAGTACAATGAGCAGTTCTTC. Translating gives CASSTSYREYNEQFF. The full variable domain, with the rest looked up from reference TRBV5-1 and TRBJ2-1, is KAGVTQTPRYLIKTRGQQVTLSCSPISGHRSVSWYQQTPGQGLQFLFEYFSETQRNKGNFPGRFSGRQFSNSRSEMNVSTLELGDSALYLCASSTSYREYNEQFFGPGTRLTVL.

The CDR3 nucleotides are TGTGCCAGCAGCCGGACAGGGGGCGAGGAGACCCAGTACTTC. Protein: CASSRTGGEETQYF. The rearrangement joins TRBV7-2 to TRBJ2-5; TRBD1 matches at 11 bases. The junction had 4 bases not matched to a gene; V was cut back by 5 bases and J by 5 bases. The length of the CDR3 is 14 residues. Germline-derived CDR1 and CDR2 are SGHTA and FQGNSA.

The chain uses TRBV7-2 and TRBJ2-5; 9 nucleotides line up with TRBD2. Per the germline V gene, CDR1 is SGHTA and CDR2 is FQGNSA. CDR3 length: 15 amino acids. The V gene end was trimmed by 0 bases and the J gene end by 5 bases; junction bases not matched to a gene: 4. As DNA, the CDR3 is TGTGCCAGCAGCTTAGCGCTAGCGGGATGGGAGACCCAGTACTTC. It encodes CASSLALAGWETQYF.

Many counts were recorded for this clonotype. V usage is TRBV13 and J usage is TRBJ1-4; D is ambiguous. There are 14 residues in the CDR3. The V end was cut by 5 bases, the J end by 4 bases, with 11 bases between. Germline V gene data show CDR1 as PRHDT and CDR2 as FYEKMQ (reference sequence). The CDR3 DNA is TGTGCCAGCAGCCTCCAGGCGTATAATGAAAAACTGTTTTTT. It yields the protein CASSLQAYNEKLFF. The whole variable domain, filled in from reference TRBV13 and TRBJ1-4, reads AAGVIQSPRHLIKEKRETATLKCYPIPRHDTVYWYQQGPGQDPQFLISFYEKMQSDKGSIPDRFSAQQFSDYHSELNMSSLELGDSALYFCASSLQAYNEKLFFGSGTQLSVL.

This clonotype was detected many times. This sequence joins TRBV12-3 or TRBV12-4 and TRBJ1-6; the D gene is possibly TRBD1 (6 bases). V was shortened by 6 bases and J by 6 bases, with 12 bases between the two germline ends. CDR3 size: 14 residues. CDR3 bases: TGTGCCAGCAGCGGACAAGGGGGTAATTCACCCCTCCACTTT. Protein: CASSGQGGNSPLHF.

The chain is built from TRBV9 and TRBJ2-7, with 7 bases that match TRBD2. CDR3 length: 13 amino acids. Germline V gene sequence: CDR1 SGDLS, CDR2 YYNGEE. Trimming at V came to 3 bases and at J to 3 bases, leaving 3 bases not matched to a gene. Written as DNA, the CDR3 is TGTGCCAGCAGCGGGGACTACCGCTACGAGCAGTACGTC. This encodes CASSGDYRYEQYV.

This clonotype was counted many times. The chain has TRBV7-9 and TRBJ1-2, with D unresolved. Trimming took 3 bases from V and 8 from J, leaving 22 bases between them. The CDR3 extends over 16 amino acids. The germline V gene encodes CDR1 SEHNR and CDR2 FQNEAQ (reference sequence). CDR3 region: CASSLAGMPSDRGYTF. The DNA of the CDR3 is TGTGCCAGCAGCTTGGCGGGTATGCCCTCGGATCGGGGCTACACCTTC.

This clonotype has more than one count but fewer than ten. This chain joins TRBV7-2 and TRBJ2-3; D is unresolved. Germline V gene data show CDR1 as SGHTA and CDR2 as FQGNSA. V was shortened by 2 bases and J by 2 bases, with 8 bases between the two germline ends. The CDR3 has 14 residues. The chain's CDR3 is CASSLPRATDTQYF. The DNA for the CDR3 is TGTGCCAGCAGCTTACCCCGGGCCACAGATACGCAGTATTTT.

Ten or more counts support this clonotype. The CDR3 spells CASSRQVYSGANVLTF. In nucleotides, the CDR3 is TGCGCCAGCAGCAGACAGGTTTACTCTGGGGCCAACGTCCTGACTTTC. The rearrangement links TRBV5-1 to TRBJ2-6; possibly TRBD1 for D (6 bases). Per the germline V gene, CDR1 is SGHRS and CDR2 is YFSETQ. V lost 4 bases, J lost 0 bases, and 11 bases lay in between. There are 16 residues in the CDR3.